This entry is about one T cell receptor (beta chain). The antigen it recognizes is unknown. Per-base quality was not reported, and no clone a single base away is much larger than it. V gives up 4 bases and J gives up 7 bases, and the segment between their germline ends measures 15 bases. As encoded in the germline V gene, CDR1 is SGHRS while CDR2 is YFSETQ. Measured from the cysteine to the phenylalanine, the CDR3 is 14 residues long. The retained sequence is limited to the CDR3, 42 bases, with the frame set at the first base. These data come from a study of blood T cell repertoires in COVID-19 (dated by TCRdb to 2018 to 2020). A note on the overall study: The collaborator samples originated in the United States, Italy and Spain and spanned the acute and convalescent phases of COVID-19. The material from the prospective study consisted of cDNA or gDNA derived from T cells, B-cell-depleted T cells, or PBMCs. The samples were drawn from the first 160 participants of the ongoing ImmuneRACE study and from some 1,300 subjects provided by 6 global collaborators. The dataset comprised deeply sampled blood TCRbeta repertoires from subjects exposed to, actively infected with, or recovered from COVID-19. Sample metadata almost always included a de-identified subject ID, COVID-19 status, age in years and sex. The repertoires were released in a freely available public database meant as a resource for research on the immune response to SARS-CoV-2. Where available, HLA class I and class II types were obtained from metadata supplied by the sample provider rather than from assay-based typing.

Whole blood was collected in K2EDTA tubes by collaborating institutions according to the institutions' own protocols. For TCRbeta analysis, collaborator samples were shipped as frozen whole blood, as isolated PBMCs, or as DNA extracted from either sample type. What the study reported, not specific to this receptor: The amount of clinical and demographic metadata varied by source and participant and was provided uncurated.

TCRbeta CDR3 regions were amplified from genomic DNA by means of the immunoSEQ Assay, a bias-controlled multiplex PCR. Regarding the original processing steps: Nucleated cell counts per sample were estimated from amplification of reference gene primers within the assay. To quantify the absolute abundance of each unique TCRbeta CDR3 rearrangement, sequence reads were collapsed and filtered. For each sample, productive Simpson clonality was calculated as the square root of Simpson's diversity index over productive rearrangements. The source is immuneACCESS, and TCRdb retained only in-frame sequences with V and J called. Part of the clones is not carried over; for the studies checked, unresolved V genes explain less than half of this, and the remainder is unexplained. The V and J calls and clone size come from that table; D and trimming were worked out from the DNA. The sample has fewer than 200,000 clones on record, under 85% of them singletons. Approximately 3% of the sample goes to the ten largest clones.

The rearrangement joined TRBV5-1 to TRBJ1-5; no D gene call is confident. Material for sequencing was peripheral blood. This TCR was recovered from a man between 65 and 85 years old with acute or convalescent COVID-19. CDR3 protein: CASSPDGLAQPQHF. Here is the DNA: TGCGCCAGCAGCCCGGACGGACTTGCGCAGCCCCAGCATTTT.